The entry below describes one T cell receptor beta chain. What it binds is not known. The CDR3 extends over 17 amino acids. After removal of 4 bases from V and 4 bases from J, the junction contained 13 bases not matched to a gene. Looked up from germline, CDR1 is LGHDT and CDR2 is YNNKEL (reference sequence). Hyperthyroidism, newly diagnosed and lasting under 2 months, affected patients aged 18 to 65. This specimen comes from a study of T cells in Graves' hyperthyroidism and ophthalmopathy. In the study overall: Peripheral blood was secured at the point of initial diagnosis, before any treatment. Findings and caveats of the study: From stable hyperthyroidism, ophthalmopathy was set apart by a 13 V-J model. Expanded thyroid clonotypes (above 0.001) were mostly also found in blood.

Amplified TCR beta CDR3 regions came from RNA transcripts. HTBI primers drove first-round RT-PCR of the TCR CDR3. TCRdb redid the calling of the multiplex PCR reads with MiXCR, one entry per CDR3 protein. The sample includes 450,000 to 600,000 distinct CDR3 sequences, around 13% of them seen just once. The specimen sequenced was blood. This rearrangement joins TRBV3-1 to TRBJ2-5; 9 nucleotides align to TRBD1. The TCR originated in a woman in her 40s with Graves' hyperthyroidism. CDR3 residues: CASSLQLRTGAGETQYF. The CDR3 DNA reads as TGTGCCAGCAGCCTGCAGTTACGGACAGGGGCAGGAGAGACCCAGTACTTC.